The following is a T cell receptor beta chain sequence with its context. This entry belongs to a study of blood T cell repertoires in COVID-19. Background on the study: Specimens from acute and convalescent COVID-19 originated in the United States, Italy and Spain.

Profiling relied on immunoSEQ multiplex PCR, and the TCRdb table lists in-frame clones only, not all of them. The sample records 100,000 to 150,000 clones, approximately 89% being singletons. The CDR3 extends over 13 amino acids. The ends were cut back, 4 bases at V and 3 bases at J, with 7 bases in the middle. Germline CDR1 reads LGHDT; CDR2 reads YNNKEL (reference sequence). The sample comprised peripheral blood. The V call is TRBV3-1 (or the pseudogene TRBV3-2), the J call TRBJ2-1; D not certain. The TCR was taken from a woman in her seventies with COVID-19, enrolled during active disease. CDR3 coding DNA: TGTGCCAGCAGCCGCCTAAGCTACAATGAGCAGTTCTTC. Amino acid sequence: CASSRLSYNEQFF.